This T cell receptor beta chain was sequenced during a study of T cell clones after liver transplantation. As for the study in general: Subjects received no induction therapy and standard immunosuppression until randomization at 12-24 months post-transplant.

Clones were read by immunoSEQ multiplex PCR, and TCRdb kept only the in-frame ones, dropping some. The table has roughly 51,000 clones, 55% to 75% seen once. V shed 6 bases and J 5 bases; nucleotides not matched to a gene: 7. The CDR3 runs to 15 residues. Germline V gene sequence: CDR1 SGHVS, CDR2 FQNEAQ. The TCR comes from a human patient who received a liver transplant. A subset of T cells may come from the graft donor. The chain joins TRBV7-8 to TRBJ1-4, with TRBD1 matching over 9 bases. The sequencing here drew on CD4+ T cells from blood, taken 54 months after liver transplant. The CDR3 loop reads CASSKRTGENEKLFF. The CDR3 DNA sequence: TGTGCCAGCAGTAAGAGGACAGGGGAAAATGAAAAACTGTTTTTT. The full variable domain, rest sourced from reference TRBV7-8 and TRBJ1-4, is GAGVSQSPRYKVAKRGQDVALRCDPISGHVSLFWYQQALGQGPEFLTYFQNEAQLDKSGLPSDRFFAERPEGSVSTLKIQRTQQEDSAVYLCASSKRTGENEKLFFGSGTQLSVL.